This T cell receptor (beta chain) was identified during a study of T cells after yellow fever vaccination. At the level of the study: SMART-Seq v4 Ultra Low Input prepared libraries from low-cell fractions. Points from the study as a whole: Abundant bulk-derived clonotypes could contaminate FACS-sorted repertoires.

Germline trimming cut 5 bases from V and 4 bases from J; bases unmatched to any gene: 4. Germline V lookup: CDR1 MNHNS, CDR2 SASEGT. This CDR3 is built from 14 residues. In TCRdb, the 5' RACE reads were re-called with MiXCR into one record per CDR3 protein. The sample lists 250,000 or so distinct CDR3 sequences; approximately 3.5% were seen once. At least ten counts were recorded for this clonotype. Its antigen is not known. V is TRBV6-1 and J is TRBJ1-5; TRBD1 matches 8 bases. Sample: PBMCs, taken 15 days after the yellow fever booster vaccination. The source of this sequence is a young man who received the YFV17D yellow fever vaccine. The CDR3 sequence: CASSIRQGNQPQHF. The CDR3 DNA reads TGTGCCAGCAGTATTCGACAGGGGAATCAGCCCCAGCATTTT.